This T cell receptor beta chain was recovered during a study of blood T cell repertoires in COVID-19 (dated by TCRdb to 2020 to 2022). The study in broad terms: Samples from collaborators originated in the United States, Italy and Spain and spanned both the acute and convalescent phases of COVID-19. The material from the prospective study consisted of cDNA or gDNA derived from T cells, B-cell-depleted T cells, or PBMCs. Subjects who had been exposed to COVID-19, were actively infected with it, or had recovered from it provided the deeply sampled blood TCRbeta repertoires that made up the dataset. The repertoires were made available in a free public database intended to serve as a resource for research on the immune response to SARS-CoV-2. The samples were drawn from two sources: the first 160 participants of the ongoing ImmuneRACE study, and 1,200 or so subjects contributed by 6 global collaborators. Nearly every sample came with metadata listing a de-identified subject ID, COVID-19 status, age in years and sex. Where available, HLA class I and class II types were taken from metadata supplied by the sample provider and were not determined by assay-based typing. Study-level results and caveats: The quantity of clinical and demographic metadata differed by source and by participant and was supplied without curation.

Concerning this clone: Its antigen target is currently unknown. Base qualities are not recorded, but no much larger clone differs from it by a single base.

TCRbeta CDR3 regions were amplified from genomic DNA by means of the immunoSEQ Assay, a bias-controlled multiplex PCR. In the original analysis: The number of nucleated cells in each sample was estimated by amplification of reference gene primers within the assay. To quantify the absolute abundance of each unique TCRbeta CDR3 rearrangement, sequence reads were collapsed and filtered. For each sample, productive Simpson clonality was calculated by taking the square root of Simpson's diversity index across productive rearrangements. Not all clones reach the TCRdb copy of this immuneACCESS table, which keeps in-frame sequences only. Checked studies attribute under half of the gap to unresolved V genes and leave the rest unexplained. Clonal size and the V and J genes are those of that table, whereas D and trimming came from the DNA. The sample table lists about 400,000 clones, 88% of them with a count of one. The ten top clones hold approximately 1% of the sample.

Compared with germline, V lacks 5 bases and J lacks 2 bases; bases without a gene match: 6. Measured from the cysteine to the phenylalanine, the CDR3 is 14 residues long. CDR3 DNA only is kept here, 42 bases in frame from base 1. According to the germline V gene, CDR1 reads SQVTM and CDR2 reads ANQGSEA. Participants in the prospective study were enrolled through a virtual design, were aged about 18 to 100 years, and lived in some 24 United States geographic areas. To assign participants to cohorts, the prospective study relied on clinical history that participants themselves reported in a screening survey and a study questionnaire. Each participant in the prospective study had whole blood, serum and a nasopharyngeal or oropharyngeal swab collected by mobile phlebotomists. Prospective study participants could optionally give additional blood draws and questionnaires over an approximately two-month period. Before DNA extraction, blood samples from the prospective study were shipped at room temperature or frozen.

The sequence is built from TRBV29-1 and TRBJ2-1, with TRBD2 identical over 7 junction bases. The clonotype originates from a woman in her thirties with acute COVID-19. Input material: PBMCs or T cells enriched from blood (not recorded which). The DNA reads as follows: TGCAGCGTTCCCCGACTAGCTACCTACAATGAGCAGTTCTTC. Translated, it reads CSVPRLATYNEQFF.